These 4 T cell receptor beta chains came from one sample sequenced in a study of cytomegalovirus exposure and HLA in healthy donors. Assay used: immunoSEQ multiplex PCR; TCRdb lists only in-frame clones, some missing. The table lists about 84,000 clones, approximately 90% of them singletons. Sequenced input: PBMCs. These receptor sequences come from a man aged 30 to 39 in good health and CMV-seronegative.

About this clone: One end of the junction does not line up with germline, which may come from a read error. V and J are TRBV7-7 and TRBJ2-1, with 11 bases aligning to TRBD1. The CDR3 is 14 amino acids. Germline CDR1 and CDR2: SSHAT and FNYEAQ (reference sequence). The CDR3 DNA is TGTGCTAGCAGTAGACGGACAGGGGGCAGTGAGCAGTTCTTC. It yields the protein CASSRRTGGSEQFF.

This clone appeared once. The chain carries TRBV29-1 and TRBJ2-2; TRBD2 agrees at 13 bases. Trimming cost V 7 bases and J 7 bases; bases outside gene matches: 0. The germline V gene has CDR1 SQVTM and CDR2 ANQGSEA. The CDR3 loop spans 12 amino acids. CDR3 bases: TGCAGCGGGACTAGCGGGAGCGGGGAGCTGTTTTTT. Its translation: CSGTSGSGELFF.

This chain joins TRBV6-5 and TRBJ2-7; 9 bases align to TRBD2. CDR3 size: 15 residues. Germline CDR1 reads MNHEY; CDR2 reads SVGAGI. V shed 5 bases and J 5 bases; nucleotides not matched to a gene: 10. The CDR3: CASSPRPSGNDEQYF. The CDR3 nucleotides are TGTGCCAGCAGTCCACGGCCTAGCGGGAACGACGAGCAGTACTTC.

The chain has TRBV5-1 and TRBJ2-2; 8 bases align to TRBD1. Germline CDR1 and CDR2: SGHRS and YFSETQ. V trimming: 7 bases; J trimming: 1 base; junction bases outside the gene matches: 3. The CDR3 covers 14 residues. The CDR3 DNA is TGCGCCAGCCTCGGACAGGGGAACACCGGGGAGCTGTTTTTT. Translation: CASLGQGNTGELFF. Looking up the rest from reference TRBV5-1 and TRBJ2-2 gives the full variable domain: KAGVTQTPRYLIKTRGQQVTLSCSPISGHRSVSWYQQTPGQGLQFLFEYFSETQRNKGNFPGRFSGRQFSNSRSEMNVSTLELGDSALYLCASLGQGNTGELFFGEGSRLTVL.